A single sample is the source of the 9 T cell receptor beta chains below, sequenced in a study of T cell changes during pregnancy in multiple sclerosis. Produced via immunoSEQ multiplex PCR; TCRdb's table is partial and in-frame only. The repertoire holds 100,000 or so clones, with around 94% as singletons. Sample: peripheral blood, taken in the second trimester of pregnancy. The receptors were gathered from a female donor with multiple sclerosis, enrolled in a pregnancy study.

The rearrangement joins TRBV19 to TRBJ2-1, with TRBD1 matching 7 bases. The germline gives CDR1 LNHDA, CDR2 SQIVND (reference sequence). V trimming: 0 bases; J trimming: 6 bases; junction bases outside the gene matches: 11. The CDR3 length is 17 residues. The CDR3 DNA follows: TGTGCCAGTAGTATAGATATCGACAGGGTAGGACGCAATGAGCAGTTCTTC. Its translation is CASSIDIDRVGRNEQFF. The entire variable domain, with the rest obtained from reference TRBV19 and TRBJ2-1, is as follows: DGGITQSPKYLFRKEGQNVTLSCEQNLNHDAMYWYRQDPGQGLRLIYYSQIVNDFQKGDIAEGYSVSREKKESFPLTVTSAQKNPTAFYLCASSIDIDRVGRNEQFFGPGTRLTVL.

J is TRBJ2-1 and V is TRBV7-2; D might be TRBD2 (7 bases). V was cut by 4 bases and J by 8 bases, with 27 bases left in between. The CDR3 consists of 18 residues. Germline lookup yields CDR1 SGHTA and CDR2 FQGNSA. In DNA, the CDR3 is TGTGCCAGCAGCTCTGTCAGGGGACGCAGCGGGATTCCCTATGAGCAGTTCTTC. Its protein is CASSSVRGRSGIPYEQFF.

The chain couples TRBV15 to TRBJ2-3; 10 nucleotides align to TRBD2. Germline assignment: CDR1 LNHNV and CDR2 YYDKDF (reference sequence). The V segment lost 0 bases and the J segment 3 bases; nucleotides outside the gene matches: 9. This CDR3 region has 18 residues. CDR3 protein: CATSRDLPSGGRTDTQYF. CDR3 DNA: TGTGCCACCAGCAGAGATCTCCCTAGCGGGGGTAGAACAGATACGCAGTATTTT.

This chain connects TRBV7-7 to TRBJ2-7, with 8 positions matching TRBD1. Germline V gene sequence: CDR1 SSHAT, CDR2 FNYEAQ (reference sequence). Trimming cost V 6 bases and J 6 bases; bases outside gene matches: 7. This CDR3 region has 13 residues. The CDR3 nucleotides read TGTGCCAGCAGTACCGACAGGGGAGGCGAGCAGTACTTC. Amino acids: CASSTDRGGEQYF.

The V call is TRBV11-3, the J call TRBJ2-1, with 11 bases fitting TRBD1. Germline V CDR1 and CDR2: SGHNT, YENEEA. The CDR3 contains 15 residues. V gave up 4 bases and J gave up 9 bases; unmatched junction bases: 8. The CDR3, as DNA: TGTGCCAGCAGCTATACCGCCGGGACAGGGGGTGAGCAGTTCTTC. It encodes CASSYTAGTGGEQFF.

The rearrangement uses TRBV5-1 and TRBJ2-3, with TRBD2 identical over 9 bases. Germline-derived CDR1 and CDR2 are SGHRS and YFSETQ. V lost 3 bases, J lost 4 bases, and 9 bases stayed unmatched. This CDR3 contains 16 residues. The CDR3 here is CASSSAGAGGADTQYF. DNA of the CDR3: TGCGCCAGCAGCTCGGCAGGAGCGGGAGGTGCAGATACGCAGTATTTT.

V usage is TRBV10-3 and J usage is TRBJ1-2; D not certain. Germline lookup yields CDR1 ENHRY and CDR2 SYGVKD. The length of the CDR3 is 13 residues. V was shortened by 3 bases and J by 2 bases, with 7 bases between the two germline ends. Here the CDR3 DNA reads TGTGCCATCAGTGAAACGGGGAACTATGGCTACACCTTC. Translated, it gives CAISETGNYGYTF.

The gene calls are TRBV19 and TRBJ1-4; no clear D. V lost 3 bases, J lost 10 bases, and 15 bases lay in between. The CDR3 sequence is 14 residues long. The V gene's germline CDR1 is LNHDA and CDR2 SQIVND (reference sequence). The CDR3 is CASSIAIGSGKLFF. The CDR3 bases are TGTGCCAGTAGTATCGCGATCGGGAGCGGAAAACTGTTTTTT.

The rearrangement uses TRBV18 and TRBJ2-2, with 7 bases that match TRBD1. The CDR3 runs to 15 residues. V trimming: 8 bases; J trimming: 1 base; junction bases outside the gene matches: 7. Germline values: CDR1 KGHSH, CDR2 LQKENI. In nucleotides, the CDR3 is TGTGCCAGCACCCGCCGACAGGGGAACACCGGGGAGCTGTTTTTT. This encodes CASTRRQGNTGELFF.